These 14 T cell receptor beta chains were all obtained from the same sample, sequenced in a study of shared clonotypes between healthy human individuals. The assay was immunoSEQ multiplex PCR, and TCRdb's table has in-frame clones only and misses some. The sample has some 580,000 clones, about 96% seen once. The sample comprised naive CD4+ T cells sorted from blood. Subset described: CD45RA+ positively selected. The receptors derive from a woman in her twenties or thirties in good health.

The chain has TRBV27 and TRBJ2-1; TRBD1 might be the D (6 bases). CDR1 is MNHEY, CDR2 SMNVEV, per germline (reference sequence). The CDR3 has 14 residues. V was shortened by 6 bases and J by 4 bases, with 13 bases between the two germline ends. CDR3 region: CASRPQGKYNEQFF. CDR3 nucleotide sequence: TGTGCCAGCAGGCCACAGGGAAAGTACAATGAGCAGTTCTTC.

For this clone: Other DNA sequences in this sample translate to the same CDR3. The V call is TRBV30, the J call TRBJ2-2, with 7 bases matching TRBD2. The germline V gene encodes CDR1 GTSNPN and CDR2 SVGIG (reference sequence). There are 13 residues in the CDR3. J lost 8 bases, V lost 0 bases, and 3 bases had no gene match. CDR3 region: CAWSVRLAGELFF. The CDR3 coding sequence is TGTGCCTGGAGTGTTCGACTAGCTGGGGAGCTGTTTTTT.

The genes are TRBV25-1 and TRBJ2-1; D unresolved. Trimming cost V 2 bases and J 6 bases, with 14 bases left between them. This CDR3 has 15 residues. Germline lookup yields CDR1 MGHDK and CDR2 SYGVNS. The DNA for the CDR3 is TGTGCCAGCAGTGAACATCAACCCTACCGCAATGAGCAGTTCTTC. Residues: CASSEHQPYRNEQFF.

This clone was detected a few times. The chain links TRBV28 to TRBJ1-2; D gene unclear. Germline values: CDR1 MDHEN, CDR2 SYDVKM. The CDR3 runs to 12 residues. Trimming left V 6 bases short and J 4 bases short, with 9 bases between. CDR3 in DNA: TGTGCCAGCAGGGACTTTGCCTATGGCTACACCTTC. It translates to CASRDFAYGYTF.

The chain recombines TRBV5-6 with TRBJ1-1; D unclear. In germline, CDR1 is SGHDT, CDR2 YYEEEE. Trimming pared 4 bases from V and 5 bases from J, leaving 18 bases between. The CDR3 has 15 amino acids. CDR3 loop: CASSSRPSGHTEAFF. CDR3 nucleotides: TGTGCCAGCAGCAGCCGGCCTTCCGGGCATACTGAAGCTTTCTTT.

The CDR3 reads CASSIIAGQIAKNIQYF. As DNA, the CDR3 is TGTGCCAGTAGTATTATCGCGGGACAGATAGCCAAAAACATTCAGTACTTC. The chain employs TRBV19 and TRBJ2-4; D might be TRBD1 (7 bases). Germline lookup yields CDR1 LNHDA and CDR2 SQIVND (reference sequence). The CDR3 runs 17 residues. Trimming stripped 3 bases from V and 0 bases from J, with 15 bases between.

This chain links TRBV7-2 with TRBJ1-5; D is undetermined. The V end lost 2 bases, the J end lost 2 bases, and 13 bases lay between the germline ends. CDR3 length equals 16 residues. Germline loops: CDR1 SGHTA, CDR2 FQGNSA. The CDR3 sequence is CASSLNSGRGNQPQHF. The CDR3 DNA sequence: TGTGCCAGCAGCTTAAACTCCGGACGTGGCAATCAGCCCCAGCATTTT. The full variable domain, its missing parts supplied by reference TRBV7-2 and TRBJ1-5, is GAGVSQSPSNKVTEKGKDVELRCDPISGHTALYWYRQSLGQGLEFLIYFQGNSAPDKSGLPSDRFSAERTGGSVSTLTIQRTQQEDSAVYLCASSLNSGRGNQPQHFGDGTRLSIL.

The CDR3 spells CASSRTSMSGSRPDTQYF. The CDR3, as DNA: TGCGCCAGCAGCCGCACTTCGATGAGCGGGAGTCGTCCGGATACGCAGTATTTT. J is TRBJ2-3 and V is TRBV5-1, with TRBD2 matching over 8 bases. V shed 4 bases and J 6 bases; nucleotides not matched to a gene: 19. The CDR3 consists of 18 residues. Germline V gene lookup returns CDR1 SGHRS and CDR2 YFSETQ.

Only one count was recorded for this clone. The chain uses TRBV7-9 and TRBJ2-6; 11 bases are a match to TRBD2. The CDR3 runs 18 residues. Germline values: CDR1 SEHNR, CDR2 FQNEAQ (reference sequence). Losses at the gene ends were 5 bases for V and 4 bases for J; bases not matched to a gene: 10. The CDR3 protein is CASSLYSGRAKGANVLTF. CDR3 sequence (DNA): TGTGCCAGCAGCCTCTATAGCGGGAGGGCCAAAGGGGCCAACGTCCTGACTTTC.

V usage is TRBV27 and J usage is TRBJ1-1; 7 nucleotides agree with TRBD1. Germline V gene data show CDR1 as MNHEY and CDR2 as SMNVEV (reference sequence). The CDR3 is 17 amino acids. With V trimmed by 3 bases and J by 0 bases, 10 bases remained unmatched. CDR3 region: CASSFHGQAPMNTEAFF. The DNA for the CDR3 is TGTGCCAGCAGTTTTCACGGACAGGCGCCGATGAACACTGAAGCTTTCTTT.

V is TRBV2 and J is TRBJ2-1; possible D gene TRBD2, 7 bases. CDR3 size: 14 residues. The germline V gene has CDR1 SNHLY and CDR2 FYNNEI. Between the trimmed V and J ends, which lost 9 bases and 6 bases, there was a span of 18 bases. The DNA of the CDR3 is TGTGCCAGAGGGGGAGGGGGAGAGAGCAATGAGCAGTTCTTC. It codes for CARGGGGESNEQFF.

The chain couples TRBV2 to TRBJ2-2, with D uncertain. Germline-derived CDR1 and CDR2 are SNHLY and FYNNEI. V was shortened by 1 base and J by 4 bases, with 4 bases between the two germline ends. CDR3 length: 13 amino acids. CDR3 residues: CASSEGRTGELFF. The DNA for the CDR3 is TGTGCCAGCAGTGAAGGGCGCACCGGGGAGCTGTTTTTT.

This chain connects TRBV5-5 to TRBJ2-1, with TRBD1 matching 12 bases. V lost 0 bases, J lost 8 bases, and 6 bases stayed unmatched. The CDR3 is 16 residues long. Looked up from germline, CDR1 is SGHKS and CDR2 is YYEKEE (reference sequence). The CDR3 reads CASSLAGTGGSDEQFF. CDR3 in DNA: TGTGCCAGCAGCTTGGCGGGGACAGGGGGCTCTGATGAGCAGTTCTTC.

The chain links TRBV15 to TRBJ1-5, with 9 bases that match TRBD1. Looked up from germline, CDR1 is LNHNV and CDR2 is YYDKDF (reference sequence). Germline trimming cut 5 bases from V and 2 bases from J; bases unmatched to any gene: 1. The CDR3 is made up of 14 amino acids. The chain's CDR3 is CATSRQGGNQPQHF. In DNA form, the CDR3 reads TGTGCCACCAGCCGACAGGGGGGCAATCAGCCCCAGCATTTT. The whole variable domain, filled in from reference TRBV15 and TRBJ1-5, reads DAMVIQNPRYQVTQFGKPVTLSCSQTLNHNVMYWYQQKSSQAPKLLFHYYDKDFNNEADTPDNFQSRRPNTSFCFLDIRSPGLGDTAMYLCATSRQGGNQPQHFGDGTRLSIL.